The 3 T cell receptor beta chains below were found in one sample sequenced in a study of siplizumab effects on memory and regulatory T cells. Profiling relied on immunoSEQ multiplex PCR, and the TCRdb table lists in-frame clones only, not all of them. The sample holds 55,000 to 65,000 clones; around 97% are singletons and the top ten take 0.9% to 1.2%. The sample taken for sequencing was naive CD8+ T cells sorted from blood. These receptors originate from a human donor in good health.

Remarks on this clone: The identical CDR3 is also encoded by other nucleotide sequences in the sample. The rearrangement uses TRBV6-5 and TRBJ2-7; a possible D gene is TRBD2 (6 bases). V was trimmed by 2 bases and J by 3 bases, leaving 8 bases between them. The CDR3 totals 13 residues. Germline assignment: CDR1 MNHEY and CDR2 SVGAGI. DNA of the CDR3: TGTGCCAGCAGTTACGGAGGGTACTACGAGCAGTACTTC. This codes for CASSYGGYYEQYF.

This sequence joins TRBV7-3 and TRBJ2-3, with D perhaps matching TRBD2 (6 bases). In germline, CDR1 is SGHTA, CDR2 FQGTGA. CDR3 length equals 16 residues. The V gene lost 6 bases and the J gene lost 2 bases, with 18 bases spanning the gap. The CDR3 region has the DNA TGTGCCAGCAGTCCTGGGACCCAGCGGGCCACAGATACGCAGTATTTT. Protein sequence: CASSPGTQRATDTQYF.

The CDR3: CASSLAPSYEQYF. CDR3 DNA: TGCGCCAGCAGCTTGGCGCCCTCCTACGAGCAGTACTTC. The rearrangement links TRBV5-1 to TRBJ2-7; D unclear. The CDR3 has 13 amino acids. The V end was cut by 0 bases, the J end by 0 bases, with 4 bases between. Germline values: CDR1 SGHRS, CDR2 YFSETQ.